A single sample is the source of the 24 T cell receptor beta chains below, sequenced in a study of identical twins. TCRdb re-derived calls from the 5' RACE reads in MiXCR, one entry per CDR3 protein. The top ten clones hold about 7% of a sample with roughly 350,000 distinct CDR3 sequences, roughly 12% of them seen once. These records were also assigned to another study, of yellow fever vaccine responses in identical twins.

Sequencing input: CD8+ T cells sorted from blood. These TCRs come from a woman between 18 and 29 years old in good health.

This clonotype was detected ten times or more. The CDR3 spells CSGGTNTGELFF. The DNA of the CDR3 is TGCAGCGGGGGTACGAACACCGGGGAGCTGTTTTTT. This chain connects TRBV29-1 to TRBJ2-2; D remains unclear. CDR1 and CDR2 from the germline V gene are SQVTM and ANQGSEA. This CDR3 has 12 residues. V was shortened by 7 bases and J by 0 bases, with 6 bases between the two germline ends.

In this sample, this clonotype turned up a few times. The V and J genes are TRBV27 and TRBJ2-1, with 11 nucleotides matching TRBD2. Trimming cost V 6 bases and J 7 bases; bases outside gene matches: 5. The length of the CDR3 is 14 residues. CDR1 is MNHEY and CDR2 is SMNVEV in the germline V gene (reference sequence). CDR3 DNA sequence: TGTGCCAGCAGGGTAGCGGGAGGGCCTAATGAGCAGTTCTTC. As protein: CASRVAGGPNEQFF.

The V gene is TRBV20-1, the J gene TRBJ2-6; 7 bases match TRBD1. The CDR3 length is 16 residues. CDR1 is DFQATT and CDR2 is SNEGSKA in the germline V gene (reference sequence). CDR3 amino acids: CIADRVHDSGANVLTF. CDR3 in DNA: TGCATCGCTGACAGGGTCCATGACTCTGGGGCCAACGTCCTGACTTTC.

The CDR3 is CASRGRGPHEQYV. CDR3 DNA sequence: TGTGCCAGCAGAGGACGCGGTCCCCACGAGCAGTACGTC. The V and J genes are TRBV28 and TRBJ2-7; D is uncertain. Germline loops: CDR1 MDHEN, CDR2 SYDVKM. V was shortened by 6 bases and J by 5 bases, with 14 bases between the two germline ends. CDR3 length equals 13 residues.

Only a few counts were recorded for this clonotype. The chain recombines TRBV2 with TRBJ1-1, with 8 bases matching TRBD1. Trimming removed 0 bases from V and 4 bases from J; junction bases left unmatched: 10. The CDR3 is made up of 17 amino acids. CDR1 is SNHLY, CDR2 FYNNEI, per germline. CDR3 region: CASSEAAGQGPGTEAFF. The CDR3, as DNA: TGTGCCAGCAGTGAAGCCGCCGGACAGGGCCCTGGCACTGAAGCTTTCTTT.

A remark on this clonotype: A much larger clone differs by one base, so this may be a read error. The rearrangement uses TRBV5-6 and TRBJ2-1; D call uncertain. The CDR3 spans 14 residues. Per the germline V gene, CDR1 is SGHDT and CDR2 is YYEEEE. In DNA, the CDR3 is TGTGCCAGCGGCTTGGTGAGCTCCTACAATGAGCAGTTCTTC. This sequence encodes CASGLVSSYNEQFF.

This clonotype has only a few counts. The chain joins TRBV3-1 to TRBJ2-2, with D maybe TRBD2 (6 bases). Trimming took 4 bases from V and 5 from J, leaving 17 bases between them. Germline CDR1 reads LGHDT; CDR2 reads YNNKEL (reference sequence). The CDR3 has 16 residues. In nucleotides, the CDR3 is TGTGCCAGCAGCCTTGGACTGGGGGGTTGGACCGGGGAGCTGTTTTTT. This translates into CASSLGLGGWTGELFF.

Here the CDR3 reads CASSVAGPGDTQYF. CDR3 bases: TGTGCCAGCAGCGTAGCCGGGCCCGGAGATACGCAGTATTTT. The V call is TRBV9, the J call TRBJ2-3; no definite D call. The CDR3 contains 14 residues. Trimming stripped 0 bases from V and 5 bases from J, with 10 bases between. Germline-derived CDR1 and CDR2 are SGDLS and YYNGEE.

Only a few counts were recorded for this clonotype. This chain connects TRBV2 to TRBJ2-1, with 11 bases lining up with TRBD2. With V trimmed by 10 bases and J by 6 bases, 11 bases remained unmatched. Germline CDR1 SNHLY, CDR2 FYNNEI. The CDR3 is 15 residues long. The CDR3 region is CATRLLAGGCNEQFF. CDR3 sequence (DNA): TGTGCCACCCGACTCCTAGCGGGAGGATGCAATGAGCAGTTCTTC.

The J gene is TRBJ2-3, the V gene TRBV2, with 9 nucleotides matching TRBD2. The ends lost 6 bases at V and 4 bases at J; junction bases unmatched: 11. CDR3 size: 16 residues. CDR1 and CDR2 from the germline V gene are SNHLY and FYNNEI. CDR3 sequence: CASRKSREGGSDTQYF. CDR3 in DNA: TGTGCCAGCAGGAAGTCGCGGGAGGGGGGATCAGATACGCAGTATTTT.

This clonotype was detected a few times. The rearrangement joins TRBV29-1 to TRBJ2-7; weak D call: TRBD2 (5 bases). V lost 0 bases to trimming and J lost 3 bases, with 12 bases between them. From germline, CDR1 is SQVTM and CDR2 ANQGSEA. This CDR3 has 14 residues. This CDR3 is CSVEDTERSYEQYF. The CDR3 DNA follows: TGCAGCGTTGAAGATACTGAGCGGAGCTACGAGCAGTACTTC.

J is TRBJ1-2 and V is TRBV5-1; 9 bases align to TRBD1. The CDR3 covers 16 residues. Germline loops: CDR1 SGHRS, CDR2 YFSETQ. Trimming took 4 bases from V and 0 from J; bases not matched to a gene: 7. The CDR3 reads CASSPGQGVSNYGYTF. CDR3 DNA sequence: TGCGCCAGCAGCCCGGGACAGGGAGTCTCTAACTATGGCTACACCTTC.

Only a few counts were recorded for this clonotype. CDR3 protein: CASSHGTEKAGELFF. The CDR3 DNA reads TGTGCCAGCAGCCATGGGACGGAGAAGGCCGGGGAGCTGTTTTTT. This chain joins TRBV28 and TRBJ2-2, with D perhaps assigned TRBD1 or TRBD2 (5 bases each). Germline V gives CDR1 MDHEN, CDR2 SYDVKM. The CDR3 loop spans 15 amino acids. Deletions cut 6 bases from V and 6 bases from J, with 17 bases between.

This chain uses TRBV15 with TRBJ1-2; 11 positions match TRBD1. Germline V gene data show CDR1 as LNHNV and CDR2 as YYDKDF (reference sequence). The V gene end was trimmed by 3 bases and the J gene end by 5 bases; junction bases not matched to a gene: 5. This CDR3 contains 15 residues. CDR3 region: CATSSGTGGPYGYTF. CDR3 coding DNA: TGTGCCACCAGCAGCGGGACAGGGGGACCTTATGGCTACACCTTC.

V and J are TRBV10-1 and TRBJ2-5; 8 bases agree with TRBD2. Losses at the gene ends were 0 bases for V and 1 base for J; bases not matched to a gene: 10. This CDR3 has 18 amino acids. Germline V CDR1 and CDR2: WNHNN, SYGVQD (reference sequence). CDR3 sequence: CASSESKRGRKAQETQYF. In DNA, the CDR3 is TGCGCCAGCAGTGAGTCTAAGCGGGGGAGGAAAGCCCAAGAGACCCAGTACTTC.

J is TRBJ2-7 and V is TRBV28; 10 positions match TRBD1. Germline lookup yields CDR1 MDHEN and CDR2 SYDVKM. This CDR3 is 14 amino acids long. The trim removed 5 bases at V and 5 bases at J, leaving 6 bases unmatched. CDR3 nucleotides: TGTGCCAGCAGTATCGGGGACAGGGGCAACGAGCAGTACTTC. It yields the protein CASSIGDRGNEQYF.

The chain has TRBV6-5 and TRBJ2-1; D remains unclear. The germline gives CDR1 MNHEY, CDR2 SVGAGI. V lost 0 bases and J 6 bases, leaving 9 bases between the germline ends. The CDR3 sequence is 14 residues long. CDR3 residues: CASSYSGSTNEQFF. CDR3 nucleotides: TGTGCCAGCAGTTACTCTGGGTCGACCAATGAGCAGTTCTTC.

The chain links TRBV29-1 to TRBJ2-1; tentatively, D is TRBD2 (5 bases). The CDR3 covers 16 residues. Looked up from germline, CDR1 is SQVTM and CDR2 is ANQGSEA. Trimming removed 4 bases from V and 3 bases from J, with 19 bases in between. CDR3 DNA: TGCAGCGTTGTTTTCTTCCGGGGAACGTACTACAATGAGCAGTTCTTC. This sequence encodes CSVVFFRGTYYNEQFF.

J is TRBJ2-1 and V is TRBV6-2 or TRBV6-3; the match to TRBD1 covers 7 bases. This CDR3 spans 14 amino acids. V lost 5 bases, J lost 6 bases, and 7 bases stayed unmatched. Per germline, CDR1 MNHEY and CDR2 SVGEGT. The CDR3 is CASSTWTGPNEQFF. The CDR3 bases are TGTGCCAGCAGTACTTGGACAGGCCCCAATGAGCAGTTCTTC.

This chain links TRBV25-1 with TRBJ2-2; TRBD1 matches 10 bases. The CDR3 is 16 residues long. With V trimmed by 5 bases and J by 3 bases, 6 bases remained unmatched. CDR1 and CDR2 from the germline V gene are MGHDK and SYGVNS. CDR3 nucleotides: TGTGCCAGCAGTCTTCGACAGGGGGCTGACACCGGGGAGCTGTTTTTT. This codes for CASSLRQGADTGELFF.

The chain uses TRBV4-2 and TRBJ2-2; the D is unclear. Germline-derived CDR1 and CDR2 are LGHNA and YNFKEQ. V dropped 0 bases and J dropped 0 bases, with 17 bases sitting between them. The CDR3 runs to 19 residues. The CDR3, as DNA: TGTGCCAGCAGCCAAGAACAATGGCTCTCGAACGCGAACACCGGGGAGCTGTTTTTT. It encodes CASSQEQWLSNANTGELFF.

This chain joins TRBV6-5 and TRBJ2-1; 7 nucleotides align to TRBD1. Germline values: CDR1 MNHEY, CDR2 SVGAGI. The CDR3 totals 12 residues. Germline trimming cut 8 bases from V and 8 bases from J; bases unmatched to any gene: 6. CDR3 DNA sequence: TGTGCCAGCCACAGGGGTAGGGATGAGCAGTTCTTC. As protein: CASHRGRDEQFF.

This clonotype was counted between two and nine times. The rearrangement uses TRBV12-3 or TRBV12-4 and TRBJ1-6; D remains ambiguous. The CDR3 totals 14 residues. The V end lost 6 bases, the J end lost 7 bases, and 13 bases lay between the germline ends. This chain's CDR3 is CASSREGGNSPLHF. CDR3 DNA: TGTGCCAGCAGCCGAGAGGGCGGGAATTCACCCCTCCACTTT.

This clonotype occurred many times. The CDR3 coding sequence is TGCGCCAGCAGCTTGAACGGAGGGAGCTCCTACAATGAGCAGTTCTTC. Its translation is CASSLNGGSSYNEQFF. The chain carries TRBV5-1 and TRBJ2-1; possible D gene TRBD2, 6 bases. Germline V gene data show CDR1 as SGHRS and CDR2 as YFSETQ. V was clipped by 1 base and J by 0 bases, with 11 bases between them. This CDR3 has 16 amino acids.